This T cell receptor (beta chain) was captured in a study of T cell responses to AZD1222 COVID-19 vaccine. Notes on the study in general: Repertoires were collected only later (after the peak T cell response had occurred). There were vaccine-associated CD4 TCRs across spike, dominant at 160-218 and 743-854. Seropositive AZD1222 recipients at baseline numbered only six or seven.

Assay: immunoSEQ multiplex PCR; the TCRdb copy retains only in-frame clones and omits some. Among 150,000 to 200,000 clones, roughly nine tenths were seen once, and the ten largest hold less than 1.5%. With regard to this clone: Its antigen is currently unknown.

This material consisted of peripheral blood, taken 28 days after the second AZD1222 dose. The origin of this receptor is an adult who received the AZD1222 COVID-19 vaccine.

The CDR3 nucleotides are TGTGCCATCAGTGGAGGGACTAGCGGGACCTACGAGCAGTACTTC. Protein sequence: CAISGGTSGTYEQYF. This sequence joins TRBV10-3 and TRBJ2-7; 13 nucleotides align to TRBD2. Germline V gene sequence: CDR1 ENHRY, CDR2 SYGVKD. This CDR3 has 15 residues. The V gene end was trimmed by 4 bases and the J gene end by 2 bases; junction bases not matched to a gene: 2.